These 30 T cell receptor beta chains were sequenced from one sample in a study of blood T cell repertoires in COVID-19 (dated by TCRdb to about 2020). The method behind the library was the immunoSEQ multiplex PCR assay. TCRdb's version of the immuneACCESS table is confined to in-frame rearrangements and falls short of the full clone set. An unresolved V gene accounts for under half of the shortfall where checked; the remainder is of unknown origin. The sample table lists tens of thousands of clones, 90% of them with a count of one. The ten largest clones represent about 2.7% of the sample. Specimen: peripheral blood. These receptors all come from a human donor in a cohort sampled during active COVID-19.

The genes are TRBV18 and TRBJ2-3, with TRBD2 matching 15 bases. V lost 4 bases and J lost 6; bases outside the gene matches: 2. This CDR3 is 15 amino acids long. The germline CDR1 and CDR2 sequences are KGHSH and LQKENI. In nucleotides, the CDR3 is TGTGCCAGCTCACGCGGACTAGCGGGGGGGGATACGCAGTATTTT. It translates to CASSRGLAGGDTQYF.

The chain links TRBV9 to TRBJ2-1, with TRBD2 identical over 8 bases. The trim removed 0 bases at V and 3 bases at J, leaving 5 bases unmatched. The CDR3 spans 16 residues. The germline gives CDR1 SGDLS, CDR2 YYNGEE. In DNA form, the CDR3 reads TGTGCCAGCAGCGTAGTTCTAGCGGGTAGCTACAATGAGCAGTTCTTC. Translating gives CASSVVLAGSYNEQFF.

The CDR3 DNA reads as TGTGCCAGCAGTTGGGGACTAGCGGGCCTTAACGCCTACAATGAGCAGTTCTTC. Protein product: CASSWGLAGLNAYNEQFF. This chain uses TRBV27 with TRBJ2-1, with 12 bases aligning to TRBD2. V dropped 4 bases and J dropped 2; count of bases not matched to a gene: 9. Germline V CDR1 and CDR2: MNHEY, SMNVEV (reference sequence). This CDR3 spans 18 amino acids.

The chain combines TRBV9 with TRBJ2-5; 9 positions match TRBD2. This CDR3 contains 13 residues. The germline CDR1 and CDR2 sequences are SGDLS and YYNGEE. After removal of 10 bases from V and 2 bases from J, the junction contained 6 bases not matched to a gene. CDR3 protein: CASQAGGQETQYF. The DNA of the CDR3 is TGTGCCTCCCAAGCGGGGGGACAAGAGACCCAGTACTTC. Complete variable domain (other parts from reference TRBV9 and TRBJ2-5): DSGVTQTPKHLITATGQRVTLRCSPRSGDLSVYWYQQSLDQGLQFLIQYYNGEERAKGNILERFSAQQFPDLHSELNLSSLELGDSALYFCASQAGGQETQYFGPGTRLLVL.

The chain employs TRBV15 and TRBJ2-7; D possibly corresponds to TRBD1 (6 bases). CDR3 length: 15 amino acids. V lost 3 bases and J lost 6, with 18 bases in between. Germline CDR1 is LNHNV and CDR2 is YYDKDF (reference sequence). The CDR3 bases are TGTGCCACCAGCAGGTCCGGGACACCCTCCAGCGAGCAGTACTTC. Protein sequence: CATSRSGTPSSEQYF.

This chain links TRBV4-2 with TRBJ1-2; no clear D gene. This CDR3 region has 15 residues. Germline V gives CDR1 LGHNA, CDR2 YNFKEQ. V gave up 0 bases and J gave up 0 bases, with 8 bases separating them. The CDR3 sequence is CASSQDLYANYGYTF. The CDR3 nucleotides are TGTGCCAGCAGCCAAGATCTATATGCTAACTATGGCTACACCTTC.

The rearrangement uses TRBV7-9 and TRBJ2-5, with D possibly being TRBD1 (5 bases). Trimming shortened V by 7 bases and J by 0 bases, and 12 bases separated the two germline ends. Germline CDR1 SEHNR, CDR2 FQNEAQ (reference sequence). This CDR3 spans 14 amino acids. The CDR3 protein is CASISGSYQETQYF. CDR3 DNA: TGTGCCAGCATCTCAGGGTCGTACCAAGAGACCCAGTACTTC. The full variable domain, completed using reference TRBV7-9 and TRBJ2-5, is DTGVSQNPRHKITKRGQNVTFRCDPISEHNRLYWYRQTLGQGPEFLTYFQNEAQLEKSRLLSDRFSAERPKGSFSTLEIQRTEQGDSAMYLCASISGSYQETQYFGPGTRLLVL.

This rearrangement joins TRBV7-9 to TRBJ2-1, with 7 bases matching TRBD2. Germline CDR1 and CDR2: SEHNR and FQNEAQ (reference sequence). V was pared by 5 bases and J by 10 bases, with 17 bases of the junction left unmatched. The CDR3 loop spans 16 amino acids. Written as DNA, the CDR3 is TGTGCCAGCAGCCCAGGGAGGAGAGCGGGAAGAGAAGAGCAGTTCTTC. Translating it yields CASSPGRRAGREEQFF.

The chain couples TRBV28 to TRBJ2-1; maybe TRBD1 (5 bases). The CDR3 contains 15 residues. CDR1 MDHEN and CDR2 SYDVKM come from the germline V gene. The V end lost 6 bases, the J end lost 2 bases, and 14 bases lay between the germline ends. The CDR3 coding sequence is TGTGCCAGCAGGTCTCACCAAGGGGCCTACAATGAGCAGTTCTTC. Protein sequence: CASRSHQGAYNEQFF. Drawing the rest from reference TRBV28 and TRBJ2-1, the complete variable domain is DVKVTQSSRYLVKRTGEKVFLECVQDMDHENMFWYRQDPGLGLRLIYFSYDVKMKEKGDIPEGYSVSREKKERFSLILESASTNQTSMYLCASRSHQGAYNEQFFGPGTRLTVL.

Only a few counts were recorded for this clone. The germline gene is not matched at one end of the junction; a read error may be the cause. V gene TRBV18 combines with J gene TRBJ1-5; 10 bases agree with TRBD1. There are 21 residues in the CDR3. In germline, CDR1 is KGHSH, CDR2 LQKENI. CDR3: CVSSPLRTGGSSYRSNQPQHF. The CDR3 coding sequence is TGTGTCAGCTCACCACTTAGGACAGGGGGGTCGTCGTATCGTAGCAATCAGCCCCAGCATTTT.

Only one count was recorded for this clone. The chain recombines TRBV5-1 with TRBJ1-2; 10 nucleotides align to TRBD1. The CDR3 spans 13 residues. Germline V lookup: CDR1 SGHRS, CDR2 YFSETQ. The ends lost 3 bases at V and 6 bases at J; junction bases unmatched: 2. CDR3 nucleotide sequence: TGCGCCAGCAGCTACGGGACAGGGGATGGCTACACCTTC. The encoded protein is CASSYGTGDGYTF. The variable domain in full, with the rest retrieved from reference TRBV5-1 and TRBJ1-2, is KAGVTQTPRYLIKTRGQQVTLSCSPISGHRSVSWYQQTPGQGLQFLFEYFSETQRNKGNFPGRFSGRQFSNSRSEMNVSTLELGDSALYLCASSYGTGDGYTFGSGTRLTVV.

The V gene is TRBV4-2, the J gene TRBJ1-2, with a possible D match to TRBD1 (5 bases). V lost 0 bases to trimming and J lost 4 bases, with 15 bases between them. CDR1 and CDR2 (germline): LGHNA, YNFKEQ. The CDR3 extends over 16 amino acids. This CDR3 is CASSQDIGALPYGYTF. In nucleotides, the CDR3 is TGTGCCAGCAGCCAAGATATTGGGGCACTTCCCTATGGCTACACCTTC.

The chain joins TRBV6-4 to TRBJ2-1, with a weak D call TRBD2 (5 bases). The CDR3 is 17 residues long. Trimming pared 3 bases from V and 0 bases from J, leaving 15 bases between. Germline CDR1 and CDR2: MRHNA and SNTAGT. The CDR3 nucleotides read TGTGCCAGCAGTGAGAGGGAGATCTTAAGCTCCTACAATGAGCAGTTCTTC. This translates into CASSEREILSSYNEQFF.

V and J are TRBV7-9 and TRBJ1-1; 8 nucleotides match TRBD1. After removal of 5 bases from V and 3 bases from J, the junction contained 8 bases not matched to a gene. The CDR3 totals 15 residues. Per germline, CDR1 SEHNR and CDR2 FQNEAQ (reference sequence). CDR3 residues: CASSPDRGKDTEAFF. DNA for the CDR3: TGTGCCAGCAGCCCAGACAGGGGAAAGGACACTGAAGCTTTCTTT.

CDR3 nucleotides: TGCGCCAGCAGCCCGAGACAGGGCGACTATGGCTACACCTTC. Residues: CASSPRQGDYGYTF. V is TRBV4-1 and J is TRBJ1-2; 7 nucleotides align to TRBD1. The CDR3 consists of 14 residues. The V and J ends lost 4 bases and 3 bases, in that order; junction bases with no gene match: 5. Germline V lookup: CDR1 MGHRA, CDR2 YSYEKL.

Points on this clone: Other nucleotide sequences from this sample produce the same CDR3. The DNA of the CDR3 is TGTGCCAGCAGCTTAGCGAGCGGATTAGAGACCCAGTACTTC. This translates into CASSLASGLETQYF. This chain uses TRBV7-9 with TRBJ2-5, with a weak D call TRBD2 (5 bases). The V gene's germline CDR1 is SEHNR and CDR2 FQNEAQ (reference sequence). Trimming took 0 bases from V and 4 from J, leaving 9 bases between them. The CDR3 extends over 14 amino acids.

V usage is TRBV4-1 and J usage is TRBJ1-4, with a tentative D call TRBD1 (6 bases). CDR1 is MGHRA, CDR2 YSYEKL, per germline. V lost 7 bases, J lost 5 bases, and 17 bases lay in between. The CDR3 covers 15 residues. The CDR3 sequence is CASNSQGRDNEKLFF. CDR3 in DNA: TGCGCCAGCAACTCACAGGGCAGGGACAATGAAAAACTGTTTTTT.

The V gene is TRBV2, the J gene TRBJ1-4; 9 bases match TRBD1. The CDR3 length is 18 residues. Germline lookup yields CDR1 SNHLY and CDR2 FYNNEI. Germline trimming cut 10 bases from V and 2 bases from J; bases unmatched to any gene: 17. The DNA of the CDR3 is TGTGCCACGTTAGAACCGGGACAGGGATTTTGGACTAATGAAAAACTGTTTTTT. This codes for CATLEPGQGFWTNEKLFF.

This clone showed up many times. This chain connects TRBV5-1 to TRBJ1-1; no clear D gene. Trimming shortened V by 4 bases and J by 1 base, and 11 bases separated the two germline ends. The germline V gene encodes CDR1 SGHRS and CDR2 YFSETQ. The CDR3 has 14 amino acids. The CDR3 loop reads CASSEWEENTEAFF. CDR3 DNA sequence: TGCGCCAGCAGCGAATGGGAGGAGAACACTGAAGCTTTCTTT.

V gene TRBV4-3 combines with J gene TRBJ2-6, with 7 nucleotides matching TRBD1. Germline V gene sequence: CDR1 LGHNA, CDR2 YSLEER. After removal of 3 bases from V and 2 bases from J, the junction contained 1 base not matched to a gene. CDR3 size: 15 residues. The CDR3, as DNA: TGCGCCAGCAGCCAGGACAGGCCTGGGGCCAACGTCCTGACTTTC. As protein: CASSQDRPGANVLTF.

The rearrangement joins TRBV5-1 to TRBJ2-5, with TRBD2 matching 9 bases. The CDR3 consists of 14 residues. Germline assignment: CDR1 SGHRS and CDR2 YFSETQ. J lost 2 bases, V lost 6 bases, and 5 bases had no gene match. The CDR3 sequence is CASKAGGAQETQYF. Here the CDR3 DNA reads TGCGCCAGCAAGGCGGGAGGGGCGCAAGAGACCCAGTACTTC.

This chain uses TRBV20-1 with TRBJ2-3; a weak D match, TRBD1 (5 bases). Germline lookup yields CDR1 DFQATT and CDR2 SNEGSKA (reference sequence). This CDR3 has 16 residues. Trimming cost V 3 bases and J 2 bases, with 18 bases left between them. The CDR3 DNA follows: TGCAGTGCTAGTTCCGGACACCGGTACCCCACAGATACGCAGTATTTT. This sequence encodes CSASSGHRYPTDTQYF.

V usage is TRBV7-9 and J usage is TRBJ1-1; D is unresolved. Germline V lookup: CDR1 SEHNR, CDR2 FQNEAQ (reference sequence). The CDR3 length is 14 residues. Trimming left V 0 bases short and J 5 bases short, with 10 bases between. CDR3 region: CASSLAAGLTEAFF. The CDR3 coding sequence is TGTGCCAGCAGCTTAGCTGCAGGTTTGACTGAAGCTTTCTTT.

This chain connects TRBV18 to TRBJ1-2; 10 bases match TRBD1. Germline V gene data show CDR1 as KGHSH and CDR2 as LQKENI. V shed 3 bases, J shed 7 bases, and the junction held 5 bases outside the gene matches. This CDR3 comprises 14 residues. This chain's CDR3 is CASSPPGQGPGYTF. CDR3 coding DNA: TGTGCCAGCTCACCTCCGGGACAGGGGCCTGGCTACACCTTC.

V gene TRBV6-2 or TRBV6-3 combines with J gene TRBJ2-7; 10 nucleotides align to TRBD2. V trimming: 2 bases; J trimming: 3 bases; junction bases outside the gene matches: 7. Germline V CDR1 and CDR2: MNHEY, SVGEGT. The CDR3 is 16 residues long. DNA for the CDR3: TGTGCCAGCAGTTACACCCTAGCGGGAGTTTACTACGAGCAGTACTTC. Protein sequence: CASSYTLAGVYYEQYF.

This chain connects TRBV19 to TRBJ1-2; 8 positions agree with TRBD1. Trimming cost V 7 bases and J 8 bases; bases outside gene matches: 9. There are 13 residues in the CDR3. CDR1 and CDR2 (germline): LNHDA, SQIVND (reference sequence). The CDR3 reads CASKTTGVGGYTF. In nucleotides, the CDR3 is TGTGCCAGTAAGACGACAGGGGTTGGAGGCTACACCTTC.

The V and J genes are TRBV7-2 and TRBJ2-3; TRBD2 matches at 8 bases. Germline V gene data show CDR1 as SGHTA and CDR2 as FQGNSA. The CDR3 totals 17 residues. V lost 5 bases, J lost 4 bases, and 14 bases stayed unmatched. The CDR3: CASSPNGAGASADTQYF. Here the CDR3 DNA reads TGTGCCAGCAGCCCCAATGGAGCGGGAGCCTCCGCAGATACGCAGTATTTT.

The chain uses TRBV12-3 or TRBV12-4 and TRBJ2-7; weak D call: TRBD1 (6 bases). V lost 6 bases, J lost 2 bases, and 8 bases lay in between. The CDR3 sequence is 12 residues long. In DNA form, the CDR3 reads TGTGCCAGCAGCCGACAGGCCTACGAGCAGTACTTC. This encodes CASSRQAYEQYF.

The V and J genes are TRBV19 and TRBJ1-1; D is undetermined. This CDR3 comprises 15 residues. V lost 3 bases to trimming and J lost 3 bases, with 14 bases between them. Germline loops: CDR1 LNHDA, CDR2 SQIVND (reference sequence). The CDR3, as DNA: TGTGCCAGTAGTATTTTAACAGACGGCGACACTGAAGCTTTCTTT. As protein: CASSILTDGDTEAFF. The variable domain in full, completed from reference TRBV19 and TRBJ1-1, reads DGGITQSPKYLFRKEGQNVTLSCEQNLNHDAMYWYRQDPGQGLRLIYYSQIVNDFQKGDIAEGYSVSREKKESFPLTVTSAQKNPTAFYLCASSILTDGDTEAFFGQGTRLTVV.

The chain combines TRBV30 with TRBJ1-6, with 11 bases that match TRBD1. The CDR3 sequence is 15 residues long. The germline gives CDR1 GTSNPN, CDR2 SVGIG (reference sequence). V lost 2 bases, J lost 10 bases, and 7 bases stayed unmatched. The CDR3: CAWSKGTGGESPLHF. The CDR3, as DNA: TGTGCCTGGAGTAAAGGGACAGGGGGTGAATCACCCCTCCACTTT.